This T cell receptor beta chain was sequenced for a study of cytomegalovirus exposure and HLA in healthy donors. Background on the study: Tens of millions of unique TCR sequences came from HLA-typed donors in an early release. Notes on the study in general: In a later analysis, specific HLA alleles were associated with 15,000 to 20,000 TCR beta sequences at a 0.05 false discovery rate. More than 150 TCR beta chains were listed as cytomegalovirus-associated. Productive status was seen about 87% or about 30% of the time for most TCR beta V segments in an earlier analysis.

Comments on this clone: Its specificity is not known.

The PCR used 60 Vbeta and 13 Jbeta primers. The method was immunoSEQ multiplex PCR; TCRdb's version includes in-frame clones alone and lacks a portion of them. The profile covers 130,000 to 150,000 clones, with about 75% appearing a single time and about 0.66% taken by the ten largest. CDR1 and CDR2 from the germline V gene are SGHTA and FQGNSA. V lost 5 bases, J lost 1 base, and 6 bases lay in between. The CDR3 is 12 amino acids. Sequencing used PBMCs. The sequence was obtained from a male donor in good health and CMV-seronegative. The chain recombines TRBV7-2 with TRBJ2-7; no clear D gene. CDR3 in DNA: TGTGCCAGCAGCCAGACATCCTACGAGCAGTACTTC. Translated, it gives CASSQTSYEQYF. The full variable domain, in which reference TRBV7-2 and TRBJ2-7 provide the parts outside the CDR3, is GAGVSQSPSNKVTEKGKDVELRCDPISGHTALYWYRQSLGQGLEFLIYFQGNSAPDKSGLPSDRFSAERTGGSVSTLTIQRTQQEDSAVYLCASSQTSYEQYFGPGTRLTVT.